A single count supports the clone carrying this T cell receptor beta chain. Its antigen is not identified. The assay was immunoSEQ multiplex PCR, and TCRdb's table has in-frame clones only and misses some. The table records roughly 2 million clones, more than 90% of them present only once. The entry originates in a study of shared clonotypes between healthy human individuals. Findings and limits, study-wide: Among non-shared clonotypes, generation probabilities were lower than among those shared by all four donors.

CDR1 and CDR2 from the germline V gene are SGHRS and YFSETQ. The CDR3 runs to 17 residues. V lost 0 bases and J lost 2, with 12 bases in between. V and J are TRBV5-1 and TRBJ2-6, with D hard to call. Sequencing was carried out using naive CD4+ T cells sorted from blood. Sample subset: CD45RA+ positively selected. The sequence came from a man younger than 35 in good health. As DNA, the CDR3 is TGCGCCAGCAGCTTGGCCGATCTAGGGCCTGGGGCCAACGTCCTGACTTTC. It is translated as CASSLADLGPGANVLTF.